This T cell receptor beta chain was obtained from a study of shared clonotypes between healthy human individuals. Study-wide points: Incompleteness in sorted-subset sequencing, despite large depth, was shown by rarefaction. All-four-donor shared clonotypes had higher generation probabilities than non-shared clonotypes did.

Germline loops: CDR1 MDHEN, CDR2 SYDVKM. The V end was cut by 8 bases, the J end by 9 bases, with 20 bases between. This CDR3 spans 14 amino acids. Concerning this clone itself: Its antigen is undetermined.

Naive CD8 cells comprised CD45RO-negative, CCR7-positively selected cells, excluding terminally differentiated effector memory CD45RA+ cells. Repertoires were generated with immunoSEQ multiplex PCR, while TCRdb's copy carries only in-frame clones and drops some. This sample has approximately 740,000 clones; 90% to 95% occur once, and the top ten carry 24%. The genes are TRBV28 and TRBJ2-1; tentative D call: TRBD2 (5 bases). This TCR came from a man between 25 and 39 years old in good health. Sequenced sample: naive CD8+ T cells sorted from blood. CDR3 nucleotides: TGTGCCAGCTGCGGGCCACAAGGGTTAGGTGAGCAGTTCTTC. Amino acid sequence: CASCGPQGLGEQFF.